Shown below are 4 T cell receptor beta chains from a single sample sequenced in a study of OX40 agonist ivuxolimab in advanced cancers. Libraries were constructed by the immunoSEQ multiplex PCR assay. Imported from immuneACCESS, the table was reduced by TCRdb to in-frame sequences with V and J called. These copies leave out some clones; in studies compared against another copy, an unresolved V gene accounts for under half, and the cause of the remainder is not known. Recorded for this sample are under 90,000 clones; roughly 91% of them occurred a single time. Less than 3% of the sample comes from the top ten. This specimen was CD4+ or CD8+ T cells sorted from blood, taken in a trial of the OX40 agonist ivuxolimab. The receptor set was obtained from an adult with an advanced solid tumor such as melanoma, head and neck, liver or kidney cancer.

V gene TRBV13 combines with J gene TRBJ1-2, with 10 positions matching TRBD1. The V gene's germline CDR1 is PRHDT and CDR2 FYEKMQ (reference sequence). CDR3 length: 14 residues. J gave up 8 bases and V 3 bases, and 6 bases lay outside the gene matches. The CDR3 loop is CASSFGTGDGGYTF. The CDR3 DNA reads TGTGCCAGCAGCTTCGGGACAGGGGATGGCGGCTACACCTTC.

The chain recombines TRBV7-2 with TRBJ1-2, with TRBD1 as a possible D gene (5 bases). The germline CDR1 and CDR2 sequences are SGHTA and FQGNSA. The CDR3 is made up of 16 amino acids. The V end lost 5 bases, the J end lost 4 bases, and 20 bases lay between the germline ends. CDR3 sequence reads: CASSQRPGNLGYGYTF. The CDR3 DNA is TGTGCCAGCAGCCAACGTCCAGGGAATCTAGGCTATGGCTACACCTTC. The full variable domain, with the rest looked up from reference TRBV7-2 and TRBJ1-2, is GAGVSQSPSNKVTEKGKDVELRCDPISGHTALYWYRQSLGQGLEFLIYFQGNSAPDKSGLPSDRFSAERTGGSVSTLTIQRTQQEDSAVYLCASSQRPGNLGYGYTFGSGTRLTVV.

The chain uses TRBV19 and TRBJ2-4; no reliable D call. CDR3 length: 13 amino acids. CDR1 and CDR2 from the germline V gene are LNHDA and SQIVND (reference sequence). V shed 0 bases and J shed 9 bases, with 9 bases lying between them. This CDR3 is CASSIEAMSIQYF. In DNA, the CDR3 is TGTGCCAGTAGTATAGAAGCTATGAGCATTCAGTACTTC.

This chain links TRBV28 with TRBJ1-1; a possible D gene is TRBD1 (6 bases). CDR1 and CDR2 (germline): MDHEN, SYDVKM. V was cut by 3 bases and J by 4 bases, with 15 bases left in between. The CDR3 consists of 15 residues. DNA of the CDR3: TGTGCCAGCAGTTTCACGGGGGGCTCGGGCACTGAAGCTTTCTTT. As protein: CASSFTGGSGTEAFF. Looking up the rest from reference TRBV28 and TRBJ1-1 gives the full variable domain: DVKVTQSSRYLVKRTGEKVFLECVQDMDHENMFWYRQDPGLGLRLIYFSYDVKMKEKGDIPEGYSVSREKKERFSLILESASTNQTSMYLCASSFTGGSGTEAFFGQGTRLTVV.